Listed below are T cell receptor beta chains from one sample, sequenced in a study of shared clonotypes between healthy human individuals. Assay: immunoSEQ multiplex PCR; the TCRdb copy retains only in-frame clones and omits some. The sample lists millions of clones; more than 85% were seen once. Sequencing was carried out using naive CD4+ T cells from PBMCs. These receptors were taken from a man between 18 and 35 years old in good health. Some clones in this sample may be carry-over from other donors' samples. CDR3s include the opening cysteine and the closing phenylalanine or tryptophan. Each record gives: V gene, J gene, CDR3 protein.

TRBV5-1,TRBJ1-3,CASSLGQLSGNTIYF
TRBV5-1,TRBJ1-2,CASSPTAANYGYTF
TRBV5-1,TRBJ2-7,CASSLVPGSQYF
TRBV4-1,TRBJ2-1,CASSQDGGSSYNEQFF
TRBV19,TRBJ1-5,CASSTKQGGNQPQHF
TRBV7-9,TRBJ1-1,CASSYRVGTEAFF
TRBV18,TRBJ2-5,CASSPRDRGLPREQYF
TRBV5-1,TRBJ2-7,CASSLGLAGTYYEQYF
TRBV4-1,TRBJ2-6,CASSQDLLASGANVLTF
TRBV2,TRBJ1-5,CASSERSQPQHF
TRBV18,TRBJ1-4,CASSLTTLTPNEKLFF
TRBV11-3,TRBJ2-5,CASGTQETQYF
TRBV23-1,TRBJ2-2,CASSRANTGELFF
TRBV5-1,TRBJ2-1,CASSATSGSYNEQFF
TRBV27,TRBJ2-7,CASGDRGSNEQYF
TRBV25-1,TRBJ2-1,CASSPPGLGGNEQFF
TRBV2,TRBJ2-1,CASSGTSGRVYNEQFF
TRBV28,TRBJ2-5,CASSDPGGGETQYF
TRBV7-6,TRBJ2-1,CASSLALGDSYNEQFF
TRBV19,TRBJ2-1,CATSDYWVYNEQFF
TRBV11-3,TRBJ2-5,CASSLGLAGQETQYF
TRBV9,TRBJ2-4,CASSVGPAKNIQYF
TRBV5-1,TRBJ1-2,CASPAKRNGYTF
TRBV13,TRBJ2-7,CASSLNGDGTLYEQYF
TRBV2,TRBJ1-1,CASSEYGSLVGTEAFF
TRBV7-6,TRBJ2-7,CASSLVVGQTYEQYF
TRBV7-2,TRBJ1-5,CASSLGQGNQPQHF
TRBV7-9,TRBJ2-3,CASSFSGVDTQYF
TRBV28,TRBJ2-3,CASSLVTPSTDTQYF
TRBV4-2,TRBJ1-1,CASSQDGPGGAEAFF
TRBV11-2,TRBJ2-5,CASSLSHPGGTQETQYF
TRBV7-2,TRBJ2-7,CASSQAGTSGGQDEQYF
TRBV7-9,TRBJ2-6,CASSPTGQAHGAGANVLTF
TRBV20-1,TRBJ2-5,CSARLSNQYF
TRBV9,TRBJ1-3,CASSVGVQLWTSSGNTIYF
TRBV5-1,TRBJ1-1,CASSQGTGGNTEAFF
TRBV28,TRBJ1-4,CASSNRAVREKLFF
TRBV14,TRBJ2-7,CASSQVWYEQYF
TRBV28,TRBJ1-2,CASSARGRGNYGYTF
TRBV6-1,TRBJ2-3,CASSRGGDNTDTQYF